This T cell receptor beta chain was sequenced in a study of multiple sclerosis patients with progressive multifocal leukoencephalopathy. Trimming pared 3 bases from V and 11 bases from J, leaving 16 bases between. Germline CDR1 and CDR2: MNHEY and SVGAGI. This CDR3 is 13 amino acids long. This table comes from immunoSEQ multiplex PCR, and its TCRdb copy is limited to in-frame clones, with some not included. Of 30,000 or so clones in the sample, 70% to 90% were seen once. Time point: before natalizumab initiation. This clone was recorded once. Sequencing used PBMCs. The J gene is TRBJ2-5, the V gene TRBV6-5; perhaps TRBD2 as D (6 bases). The clonotype comes from a human donor with multiple sclerosis. This chain's CDR3 is CASSYPGPGEQYF. CDR3 bases: TGTGCCAGCAGTTATCCGGGACCGGGGGAGCAGTACTTC.